This T cell receptor (beta chain) stems from a study of early T cells in non-severe SARS-CoV-2 infection. Study-level background: Unsorted whole-blood RNA was sequenced in bulk, leaving chains unpaired.

A remark on this clonotype: Its antigen is not known. This may stem from a read error, because a much larger clone lies one nucleotide away.

The CDR3 covers 13 residues. Per germline, CDR1 SGHAT and CDR2 FQDESV (reference sequence). Trimming stripped 5 bases from V and 7 bases from J, with 15 bases between. Unique molecular identifiers tagged individual cDNA molecules. TCRdb passed the 5' RACE reads through MiXCR, listing each CDR3 protein once. Among about 66,000 distinct CDR3 sequences, 9.1% were seen once, and the ten largest hold 2.5% to 3.5%. General study results and limits: VDJdb-based annotation leaned toward anti-spike CD8 responses and missed private and CD4 specificities.

Sequencing was carried out using whole blood. V usage is TRBV11-1 and J usage is TRBJ2-7, with D tentatively TRBD1 (6 bases). This clonotype was obtained from an adult who was a healthcare worker with PCR-confirmed SARS-CoV-2 infection or an uninfected control (not recorded which). This CDR3 reads CASSTTGMREQYF. The CDR3 DNA is TGTGCCAGCAGCACCACAGGGATGAGGGAGCAGTACTTC.